This T cell receptor (beta chain) stems from a study of CD8+ T cells in alopecia areata. Study-wide results and limits: Possibly because of HLA-related factors, TCR sharing was less clear across patients than in mice.

Worth noting for this clone: No antigen is known for it.

The CDR3 spans 13 residues. V lost 3 bases, J lost 2 bases, and 3 bases stayed unmatched. Germline CDR1 reads SQVTM; CDR2 reads ANQGSEA. cDNA serving as the sequencing template came from extracted, reverse transcribed RNA. Method: immunoSEQ multiplex PCR; TCRdb's copy keeps in-frame clones and lacks some. There are roughly 140,000 clones in the sample; around 50% occur only once, and roughly a fifth lies in the top ten. Sequences were derived from CD8+ T cells sorted from blood, sampled at week 0. The chain employs TRBV29-1 and TRBJ1-2; 7 bases map to TRBD1. The origin of this receptor is a human donor with alopecia areata. As DNA, the CDR3 is TGCAGCGTTGATCAGGGGGTCAACTATGGCTACACCTTC. This sequence encodes CSVDQGVNYGYTF.